This T cell receptor (beta chain) derives from a study of molecular identifiers for immune sequencing clone quantification. Background on the study: For replicates, RNA isolated from approximately 20,000 or 98,000 naive CD8 cells was divided into five portions, of which four were sequenced. The study, taken as a whole, reports: Spiked Jurkat TCR RNA equal to one cell could reportedly be picked out among one million naive cells.

The junction had 11 bases not matched to a gene; V was cut back by 6 bases and J by 2 bases. This CDR3 has 16 amino acids. Making the bulk TCR libraries relied on previously described methods and listed TCR primers. Each CDR3 protein gets one entry after TCRdb re-called the PCR reads with MiXCR. This sample has some 590,000 distinct CDR3 sequences, with 25% found just once. A word on this clonotype: Its antigen is not known.

Sorting defined naive CD8 T cells as CD8+CD4-CCR7+CD45RA+. V gene TRBV12-3 or TRBV12-4 combines with J gene TRBJ2-3; 7 positions match TRBD2. The sequenced sample was naive CD8+ T cells from blood, with Jurkat cell RNA spiked in. Subset of the sample: FACS-sorted CD8+CD4-CCR7+CD45RA+ naive T cells. This clonotype originated in a human donor in good health. Some libraries in this study had Jurkat cell RNA spiked in. The CDR3 region has the DNA TGTGCCAGCAGCCTGGGGACTACCATCTACACAGATACGCAGTATTTT. Amino acids: CASSLGTTIYTDTQYF.